The clone carrying this T cell receptor beta chain was observed a few times. As yet, its antigen is unknown. These data originate in a study of T cell repertoires in cytomegalovirus infection. In TCRdb, the reads were re-called with MiXCR into one record per CDR3 protein. The sample records about 740,000 distinct CDR3 sequences, 35% to 45% being singletons. This CDR3 spans 17 amino acids. The germline CDR1 and CDR2 sequences are SQVTM and ANQGSEA. V lost 0 bases to trimming and J lost 2 bases, with 19 bases between them. Study-level findings and limits: Within the response measured ex vivo, HLA-C-restricted CMV-specific TCR beta clonotypes were dominant. Summed public TCR beta family frequency identified CMV carriers bearing the relevant HLA.

Sequenced: PBMCs. The V call is TRBV29-1, the J call TRBJ2-5; D possibly corresponds to TRBD2 (5 bases). The clonotype was recovered from a human donor in good health (CMV status not recorded). Some clones in this sample may be carry-over from other donors' samples. CDR3 amino acids: CSVEDGLISFAQETQYF. For the CDR3, the DNA is TGCAGCGTTGAAGACGGACTCATCTCATTTGCACAAGAGACCCAGTACTTC.